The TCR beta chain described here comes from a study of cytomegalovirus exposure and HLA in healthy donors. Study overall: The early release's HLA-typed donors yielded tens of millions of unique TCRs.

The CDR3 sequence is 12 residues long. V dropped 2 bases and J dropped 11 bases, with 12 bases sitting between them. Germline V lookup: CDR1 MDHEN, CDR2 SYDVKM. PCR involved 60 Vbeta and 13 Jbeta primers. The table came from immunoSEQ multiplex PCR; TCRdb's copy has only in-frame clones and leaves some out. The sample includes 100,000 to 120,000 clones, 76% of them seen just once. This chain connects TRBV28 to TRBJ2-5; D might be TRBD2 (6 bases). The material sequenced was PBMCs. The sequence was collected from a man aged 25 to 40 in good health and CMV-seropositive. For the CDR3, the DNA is TGTGCCAGCAGTTTAGGAGGGAGGCTACAGTACTTC. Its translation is CASSLGGRLQYF.